Included here is one T cell receptor (beta chain) sequence, with context. At least ten counts were recorded for this clonotype. The clone's antigen remains unknown. No quality values exist for individual bases; no much larger clone is one base distant. Unsorted PBMC libraries were generated from 2 million PBMCs stored in RNAlater at -80 °C until RNA extraction. The multiple sclerosis patients were enrolled in a US clinical protocol that evaluated disease progression with magnetic resonance imaging. Peripheral blood was subjected to Ficoll-Hypaque density gradient centrifugation to isolate PBMCs, which were then cryopreserved in liquid nitrogen. This entry belongs to a study of neurological immune-mediated disorders (dated by TCRdb to about 2019). Study-wide context: Among the approximately 34 multiple sclerosis patients, roughly 31 had relapsing-remitting MS and 3 had secondary progressive MS. The approximately 110 TCR-beta libraries included longitudinal samples, technical triplicates and paired sorted CD4+ and CD8+ T-cell subsets alongside PBMC samples. The cohort comprised 68 subjects: approximately 15 HAM/TSP patients, 35 or so multiple sclerosis patients and 20 or so healthy controls. Peripheral blood TCR-beta repertoires from patients with HTLV-I-associated myelopathy (HAM/TSP), patients with multiple sclerosis, and healthy controls were compared in the study using UMI-based sequencing.

Overall study results and their limits: No identical CDR3 amino acid sequences were shared among expanded clones across subjects, suggesting private TCR-beta repertoires in all groups. No association of the MS cluster with clinical or MRI features was observed, and the need for larger cohorts was stated by the authors. TCR clonal expansion was highest in HAM/TSP patients and lowest in MS patients, with MS patients falling below even healthy controls. In phylogenetic analysis, the repertoires of 18 of 34 MS patients grouped into a cluster of related CDR3 sequences, which suggests a possible signature at the repertoire level.

cDNA synthesis used template-switch 5'RACE with a primer carrying a 10-nucleotide random unique molecular identifier tagging each TCR transcript. Over 160 million TCR-beta sequences, covering 15-18 subjects, were produced in each sequencing run. The RNeasy kit was used to extract total RNA. Using the KAPA Real-time Library Amplification kit, TCR-beta VDJ regions were amplified with primers for the TCR constant region and the 5'RACE anchor. A first PCR added sample indexes and Illumina adaptors, after which a second PCR increased the library yield. After Ampure bead purification, the roughly 650 bp TCR product was size-selected on a 2% E-gel SizeSelection system. Before pooling, library quality was checked on a Bioanalyzer, concentration was measured with Qubit, and libraries were quantified with the Kapa Library Quantification kit. Libraries were sequenced paired-end 2 x 150 bp on an Illumina HiSeq 2500. To increase sequence diversity, roughly 24-32% phiX was spiked into each library pool. The authors processed their data as follows. Quality-filtered reads were processed with the UMI-based MiGEC pipeline, which removed over 75% of raw TCR sequences during error correction. VDJ genes were aligned to IMGT germline references, and each clonotype was defined by a unique CDR3 amino acid sequence together with V-J genes. Clonal expansion, Shannon diversity, and CDR3 relatedness (CalcPairwiseDistances, ClusterSamples) were evaluated with VDJtools, and phylogenetic trees were built with CLCbio workbench. Expanded clones were defined as having at least 8 unique UMIs, based on coefficient-of-variation modelling across technical triplicates. The public reads were run again by TCRdb, first through fastp at Q25 and then through MiXCR, and only productive beta chains were kept. CDR3 protein duplicates are merged, each entry listing the most common genes and DNA. In this record, the V and J calls reflect TCRdb's handling and not the investigators' own analysis. The sample table holds under 75,000 distinct CDR3 sequences, of which approximately 3.4% were seen once. The top ten constitute more than 4% of the sample.

V loses 7 bases, J loses 4 bases, and the germline ends lie 0 bases apart. Counted from cysteine to phenylalanine, this CDR3 has 9 amino acids. The retained sequence is limited to the CDR3, 27 bases, with the frame set at the first base. In the germline V gene (reference sequence), CDR1 corresponds to MNHEY and CDR2 to SMNVEV. Sequences were obtained from PBMCs. The chain uses TRBV27 and TRBJ2-3, with no confident D gene call. The sequence came from a woman between 45 and 65 years old with multiple sclerosis. The CDR3 is CASTDTQYF. The DNA reads as follows: TGTGCCAGCACAGATACGCAGTATTTT.